This T cell receptor (beta chain) was documented in a study of blood T cell repertoires in COVID-19 (dated by TCRdb to the early 2020s). With respect to the entire study: Samples from collaborators originated in the United States, Italy and Spain and spanned both the acute and convalescent phases of COVID-19. The prospective study material was composed of cDNA or gDNA derived from T cells, B-cell-depleted T cells, or PBMCs. Deeply sampled blood TCRbeta repertoires from subjects exposed to, actively infected with, or recovered from COVID-19 were included in the dataset. The repertoires were released in a freely available public database intended as a resource for research on the immune response to SARS-CoV-2. The samples were drawn from the first 160 participants of the ongoing ImmuneRACE study and from 1,254 subjects provided by 6 global collaborators. The sample metadata nearly always contained a de-identified subject ID, COVID-19 status, age in years and sex. Where HLA class I and class II types were available, the types were taken from metadata supplied by the sample provider, not from assay-based typing. Broader findings and caveats from the paper: Clinical and demographic metadata were provided uncurated, with the amount varying by source and participant.

Based on the germline V gene, the CDR1 and CDR2 sequences are ENHRY and SYGVKD. At the junction V is shortened by 2 bases and J by 5 bases; bases outside the gene matches: 4. Its CDR3 holds 14 amino acids, cysteine through phenylalanine. Here the CDR3 DNA is all that survives: 42 bases in frame from base 1. Details on this clone: There is no known antigen for this receptor. Base qualities are not provided; no much larger clone lies one nucleotide away.

Collaborating institutions collected whole blood in K2EDTA tubes following their own protocols. Collaborator samples were shipped for TCRbeta analysis as frozen whole blood, isolated PBMCs, or DNA extracted from either sample type. TCRbeta CDR3 regions were amplified from genomic DNA using the immunoSEQ Assay, a bias-controlled multiplex PCR. Per the authors' processing: The number of nucleated cells in each sample was estimated from the amplification of reference gene primers within the assay. To quantify the absolute abundance of each unique TCRbeta CDR3 rearrangement, sequence reads were collapsed and filtered. Productive Simpson clonality was computed per sample as the square root of Simpson's diversity index over productive rearrangements. TCRdb provides this immuneACCESS table in a form limited to in-frame rearrangements. Some clones are lacking; in checked studies, under half of them reflect an unresolved V gene, and why the rest are absent is not known. V and J calls and clone size are given by that table; D and trimming were obtained from the DNA. The sample includes about 58,000 clones, with 85% to 90% observed a single time. The ten largest clones represent roughly 4.5% of the sample.

The V and J segments used are TRBV10-3 and TRBJ1-1; the junction holds 8 bases that match TRBD1. Sequencing was carried out using peripheral blood. This sequence originates from a man aged 35 to 55 with active COVID-19. The nucleotide sequence reads TGTGCCATCAGTGAGGACAGGGGAGGAACTGAAGCTTTCTTT. Its coded protein is CAISEDRGGTEAFF.